Following are 21 T cell receptor beta chains from one sample sequenced in a study of blood T cells in healthy people across ages. The authors ran a second PCR of 7 to 11 cycles using a sample-barcoded 5' primer and a J-beta primer mix. TCRdb fed the 5' RACE reads into MiXCR, producing one record per CDR3 protein. Among 1.2 million to 1.5 million distinct CDR3 sequences listed, 55% to 75% were seen once. The sample was blood. The receptors were gathered from a man between 18 and 35 years old in good health.

The chain links TRBV2 to TRBJ2-4; D unresolved. The J call is uncertain, as TRBJ2-7 better fits the DNA end. Germline CDR1 is SNHLY and CDR2 is FYNNEI. CDR3 length: 13 residues. The CDR3 DNA reads TGTGCCAGCAGTGGTAGTACGCGGTACGAGCAGTACTTC. Protein sequence: CASSGSTRYEQYF.

The chain links TRBV11-2 to TRBJ1-2; D not certain. Germline V CDR1 and CDR2: SGHAT, FQNNGV. CDR3 length equals 16 residues. The ends were cut back, 5 bases at V and 8 bases at J, with 24 bases in the middle. In nucleotides, the CDR3 is TGTGCCAGCAGCCCTTCACCGGGCCGCCGGGCGGGGGGCTACACCTTC. The encoded protein is CASSPSPGRRAGGYTF.

This chain joins TRBV10-3 and TRBJ1-1; D gene unclear. There are 16 residues in the CDR3. Trimming took off 3 bases at V and 5 bases at J, with 19 bases between the two ends. Germline CDR1 reads ENHRY; CDR2 reads SYGVKD. CDR3 DNA sequence: TGTGCCATCAGTGATGGGCTCGGAGGGAGGAGGACTGAAGCTTTCTTT. This codes for CAISDGLGGRRTEAFF.

The chain couples TRBV29-1 to TRBJ2-1; 7 nucleotides align to TRBD1. Germline CDR1 and CDR2: SQVTM and ANQGSEA. V was pared by 5 bases and J by 7 bases, with 8 bases of the junction left unmatched. The CDR3 totals 13 residues. As DNA, the CDR3 is TGCAGCGTTACCCAAAGACAGGGTAATGAGCAGTTCTTC. Protein product: CSVTQRQGNEQFF.

The gene calls are TRBV11-2 and TRBJ1-2; TRBD1 might be the D (5 bases). Trimming cost V 1 base and J 1 base, with 7 bases left between them. Germline values: CDR1 SGHAT, CDR2 FQNNGV. This CDR3 is 14 amino acids long. CDR3 in DNA: TGTGCCAGCAGCTTAGGGGGGAATAACTATGGCTACACCTTC. It yields the protein CASSLGGNNYGYTF. The full variable domain, completed using reference TRBV11-2 and TRBJ1-2, is EAGVAQSPRYKIIEKRQSVAFWCNPISGHATLYWYQQILGQGPKLLIQFQNNGVVDDSQLPKDRFSAERLKGVDSTLKIQPAKLEDSAVYLCASSLGGNNYGYTFGSGTRLTVV.

This clonotype came up once. The chain joins TRBV3-1 to TRBJ1-1; D uncertain. CDR3 length: 17 residues. Germline V CDR1 and CDR2: LGHDT, YNNKEL (reference sequence). The germline V and J ends were trimmed by 0 bases and 5 bases, with 19 bases remaining between them. The chain's CDR3 is CASSQDGIRAGQTEAFF. The CDR3 nucleotides are TGTGCCAGCAGCCAAGATGGGATCCGGGCCGGCCAAACTGAAGCTTTCTTT.

The chain is built from TRBV30 and TRBJ1-1; D is unresolved. CDR3 length: 12 amino acids. CDR1 and CDR2 (germline): GTSNPN, SVGIG (reference sequence). V gave up 5 bases and J gave up 0 bases, with 7 bases separating them. In nucleotides, the CDR3 is TGTGCCTGGGGCGGGGTGAACACTGAAGCTTTCTTT. It is translated as CAWGGVNTEAFF.

This clonotype was detected only a few times. The CDR3 coding sequence is TGTGCCAGCAGCTTAGAGGGCGCTGAAGCTTTCTTT. Translated: CASSLEGAEAFF. V usage is TRBV11-3 and J usage is TRBJ1-1; D not certain. CDR1 is SGHNT and CDR2 is YENEEA in the germline V gene. V was pared by 0 bases and J by 6 bases, with 5 bases between. The CDR3 totals 12 residues.

V is TRBV27 and J is TRBJ2-7, with 7 nucleotides matching TRBD2. The junction had 9 bases not matched to a gene; V was cut back by 3 bases and J by 4 bases. Germline values: CDR1 MNHEY, CDR2 SMNVEV (reference sequence). CDR3 length: 15 amino acids. The CDR3 is CASSLGRGETYEQYF. The CDR3, as DNA: TGTGCCAGCAGTTTGGGTCGGGGGGAAACTTACGAGCAGTACTTC.

This chain joins TRBV28 and TRBJ1-1; perhaps TRBD1 as D (5 bases). CDR3 length equals 14 residues. V shed 2 bases and J shed 5 bases, with 12 bases lying between them. Germline-derived CDR1 and CDR2 are MDHEN and SYDVKM. CDR3 in DNA: TGTGCCAGCAGTTTAGCGGGGGTACGAACTGAAGCTTTCTTT. Translated, it gives CASSLAGVRTEAFF.

This clonotype was seen a handful of times. The chain links TRBV29-1 to TRBJ2-4, with TRBD1 matching 7 bases. CDR3 length equals 17 residues. Germline V gene lookup returns CDR1 SQVTM and CDR2 ANQGSEA. J lost 1 base, V lost 6 bases, and 15 bases had no gene match. The CDR3 reads CSVPTGISIVAKNIQYF. The DNA of the CDR3 is TGCAGCGTCCCGACAGGGATAAGTATAGTGGCCAAAAACATTCAGTACTTC.

The J gene is TRBJ1-1, the V gene TRBV5-1; the D gene is possibly TRBD1 (5 bases). This CDR3 spans 19 amino acids. V lost 3 bases, J lost 3 bases, and 27 bases lay in between. The germline V gene encodes CDR1 SGHRS and CDR2 YFSETQ. The CDR3 protein is CASSSPKTGGPEGDTEAFF. As DNA, the CDR3 is TGCGCCAGCAGCTCCCCAAAAACAGGAGGTCCCGAGGGTGACACTGAAGCTTTCTTT.

This chain connects TRBV7-6 to TRBJ2-1; 9 nucleotides align to TRBD2. The ends lost 5 bases at V and 3 bases at J; junction bases unmatched: 8. Germline V CDR1 and CDR2: SGHVS, FNYEAQ. The CDR3 is 16 residues long. The CDR3 loop reads CASSRAASGDYNEQFF. For the CDR3, the DNA is TGTGCCAGCAGCCGCGCGGCTAGCGGGGACTACAATGAGCAGTTCTTC.

The chain couples TRBV9 to TRBJ2-1; D possibly corresponds to TRBD2 (5 bases). This CDR3 has 17 amino acids. CDR1 SGDLS and CDR2 YYNGEE come from the germline V gene. V was trimmed by 2 bases and J by 0 bases, leaving 15 bases between them. The CDR3 spells CASSVSRTASSYNEQFF. CDR3 DNA: TGTGCCAGCAGCGTTAGCAGGACTGCCAGCTCCTACAATGAGCAGTTCTTC.

This clonotype was detected only a few times. The V call is TRBV4-3, the J call TRBJ2-7; the D gene could be TRBD1 or TRBD2 (5 bases each). V lost 1 base and J 3 bases, leaving 13 bases between the germline ends. In germline, CDR1 is LGHNA, CDR2 YSLEER. The CDR3 spans 15 residues. Here the CDR3 DNA reads TGCGCCAGCAGCCAAGCCCGGGACGGTCTCTACGAGCAGTACTTC. It yields the protein CASSQARDGLYEQYF.

This chain joins TRBV29-1 and TRBJ1-2; D gene unclear. V lost 6 bases, J lost 8 bases, and 16 bases lay in between. From germline, CDR1 is SQVTM and CDR2 ANQGSEA. The CDR3 length is 12 residues. The chain's CDR3 is CSVPAKPQGYTF. The CDR3 DNA is TGCAGCGTGCCGGCCAAACCCCAGGGCTACACCTTC.

This rearrangement joins TRBV7-2 to TRBJ2-7; 9 positions agree with TRBD2. Germline CDR1 and CDR2: SGHTA and FQGNSA. The V segment lost 1 base and the J segment 9 bases; nucleotides outside the gene matches: 10. The length of the CDR3 is 15 residues. The CDR3 DNA is TGTGCCAGCAGCTTAGGGGGGACTAGCCCCCTCTCGCAGTACTTC. Amino acids: CASSLGGTSPLSQYF.

The chain employs TRBV6-4 and TRBJ2-1; 8 nucleotides line up with TRBD2. Losses at the gene ends were 1 base for V and 7 bases for J; bases not matched to a gene: 3. Germline CDR1 MRHNA, CDR2 SNTAGT. The CDR3 is 14 amino acids. CDR3 sequence: CASSDYAGGNEQFF. CDR3 bases: TGTGCCAGCAGTGACTACGCGGGAGGAAATGAGCAGTTCTTC.

This chain uses TRBV5-6 with TRBJ2-1; 10 bases map to TRBD1. This CDR3 region has 14 residues. Germline V gene sequence: CDR1 SGHDT, CDR2 YYEEEE. Germline trimming cut 1 base from V and 7 bases from J; bases unmatched to any gene: 2. Here the CDR3 reads CASSLRDRGNEQFF. The CDR3 nucleotides are TGTGCCAGCAGCTTGCGGGACAGGGGTAATGAGCAGTTCTTC.

This chain uses TRBV29-1 with TRBJ2-1, with D unclear. The CDR3 covers 13 residues. The ends were cut back, 2 bases at V and 8 bases at J, with 13 bases in the middle. Germline V gene lookup returns CDR1 SQVTM and CDR2 ANQGSEA. CDR3 nucleotides: TGCAGCGTTGAACCCGACTCTTACGATGAGCAGTTCTTC. Protein sequence: CSVEPDSYDEQFF.

This clonotype was seen a handful of times. Here the CDR3 reads CASSPPSGTFDTQYF. The CDR3 region has the DNA TGTGCCAGCTCACCACCTAGCGGGACTTTTGATACGCAGTATTTT. The chain couples TRBV18 to TRBJ2-3; 8 nucleotides align to TRBD2. CDR1 and CDR2 from the germline V gene are KGHSH and LQKENI. V was pared by 0 bases and J by 6 bases, with 5 bases of the junction left unmatched. There are 15 residues in the CDR3.